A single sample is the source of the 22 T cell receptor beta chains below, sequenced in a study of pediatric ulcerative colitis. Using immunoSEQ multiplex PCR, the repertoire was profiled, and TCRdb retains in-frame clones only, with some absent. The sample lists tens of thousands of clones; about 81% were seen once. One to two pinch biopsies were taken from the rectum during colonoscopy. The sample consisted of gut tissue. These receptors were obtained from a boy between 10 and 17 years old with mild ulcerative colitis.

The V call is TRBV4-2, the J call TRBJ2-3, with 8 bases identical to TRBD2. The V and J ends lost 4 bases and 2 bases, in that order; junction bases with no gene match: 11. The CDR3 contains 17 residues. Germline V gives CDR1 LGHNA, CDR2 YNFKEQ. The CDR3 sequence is CASSLLGGGLDTDTQYF. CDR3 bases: TGTGCCAGCAGCCTTCTGGGCGGGGGGCTAGACACAGATACGCAGTATTTT.

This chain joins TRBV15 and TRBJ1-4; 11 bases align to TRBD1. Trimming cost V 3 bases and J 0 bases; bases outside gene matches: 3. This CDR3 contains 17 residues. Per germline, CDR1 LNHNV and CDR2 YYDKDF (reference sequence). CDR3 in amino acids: CATSRPGQGATNEKLFF. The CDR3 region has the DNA TGTGCCACCAGCAGGCCGGGACAGGGGGCAACTAATGAAAAACTGTTTTTT.

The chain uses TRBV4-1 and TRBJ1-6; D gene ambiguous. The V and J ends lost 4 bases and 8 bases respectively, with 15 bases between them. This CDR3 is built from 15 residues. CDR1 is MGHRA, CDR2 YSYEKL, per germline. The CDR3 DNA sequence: TGCGCCAGCAGCCGCCTAAGACACGGATATTCACCCCTCCACTTT. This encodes CASSRLRHGYSPLHF.

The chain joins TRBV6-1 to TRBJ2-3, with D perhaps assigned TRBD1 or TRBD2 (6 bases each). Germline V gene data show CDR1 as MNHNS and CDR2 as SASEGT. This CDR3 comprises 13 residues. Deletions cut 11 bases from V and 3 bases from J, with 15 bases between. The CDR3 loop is CAGGPRGTDTQYF. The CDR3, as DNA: TGTGCCGGGGGGCCACGGGGAACAGATACGCAGTATTTT.

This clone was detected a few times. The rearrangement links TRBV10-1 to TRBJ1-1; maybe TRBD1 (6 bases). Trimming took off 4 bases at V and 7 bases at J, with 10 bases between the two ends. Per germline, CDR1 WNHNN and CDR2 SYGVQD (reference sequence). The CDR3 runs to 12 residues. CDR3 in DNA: TGCGCCAGCAGTGCAGGGGACCTTGAAGCTTTCTTT. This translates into CASSAGDLEAFF.

The CDR3 region is CASSPGGGLNTEAFF. The CDR3, as DNA: TGTGCCAGCAGCCCGGGGGGGGGCCTGAACACTGAAGCTTTCTTT. This chain joins TRBV2 and TRBJ1-1, with D possibly being TRBD1 (6 bases). The CDR3 contains 15 residues. The germline CDR1 and CDR2 sequences are SNHLY and FYNNEI. The V and J ends lost 6 bases and 0 bases respectively, with 14 bases between them.

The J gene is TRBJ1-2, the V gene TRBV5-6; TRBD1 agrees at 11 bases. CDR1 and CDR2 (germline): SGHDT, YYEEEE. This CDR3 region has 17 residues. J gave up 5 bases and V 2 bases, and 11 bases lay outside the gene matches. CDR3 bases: TGTGCCAGCAGCTTAACACCGGGACAGGGGGTTTGGTATGGCTACACCTTC. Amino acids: CASSLTPGQGVWYGYTF. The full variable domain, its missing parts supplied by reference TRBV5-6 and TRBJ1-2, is DAGVTQSPTHLIKTRGQQVTLRCSPKSGHDTVSWYQQALGQGPQFIFQYYEEEERQRGNFPDRFSGHQFPNYSSELNVNALLLGDSALYLCASSLTPGQGVWYGYTFGSGTRLTVV.

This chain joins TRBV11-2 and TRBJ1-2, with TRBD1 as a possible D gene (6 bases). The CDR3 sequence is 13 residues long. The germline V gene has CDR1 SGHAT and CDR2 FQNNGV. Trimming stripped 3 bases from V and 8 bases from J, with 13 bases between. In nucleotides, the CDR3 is TGTGCCAGCAGCTTCACACAGGGTGGAGGCTACACCTTC. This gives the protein CASSFTQGGGYTF.

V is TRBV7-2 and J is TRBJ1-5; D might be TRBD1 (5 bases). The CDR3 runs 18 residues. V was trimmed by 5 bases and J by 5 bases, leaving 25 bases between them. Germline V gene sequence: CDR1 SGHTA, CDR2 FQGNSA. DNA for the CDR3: TGTGCCAGCAGCATGCGGACAATGGTTCAATTGATAGATCAGCCCCAGCATTTT. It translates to CASSMRTMVQLIDQPQHF.

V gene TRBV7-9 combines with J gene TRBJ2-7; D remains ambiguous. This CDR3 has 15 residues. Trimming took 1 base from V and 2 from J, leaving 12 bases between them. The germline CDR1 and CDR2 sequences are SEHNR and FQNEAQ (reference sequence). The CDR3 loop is CASSLEGRSTYEQYF. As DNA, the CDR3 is TGTGCCAGCAGCTTAGAAGGCAGGTCAACCTACGAGCAGTACTTC.

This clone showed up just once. The CDR3 bases are TGTGCCAGCAGCTCCCTCTCGTATGGCGCTTTCTTT. Its protein product is CASSSLSYGAFF. The rearrangement links TRBV5-8 to TRBJ1-1; D remains unclear. V lost 3 bases, J lost 11 bases, and 14 bases lay in between. There are 12 residues in the CDR3. The germline CDR1 and CDR2 sequences are SGHTS and YDEGEE.

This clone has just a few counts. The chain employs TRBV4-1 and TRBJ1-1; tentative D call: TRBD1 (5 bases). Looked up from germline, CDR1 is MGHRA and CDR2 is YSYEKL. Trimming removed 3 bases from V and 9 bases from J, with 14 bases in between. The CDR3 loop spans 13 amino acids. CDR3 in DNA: TGCGCCAGCAGCCACCCCCCCGGGGCCAAAGCTTTCTTT. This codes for CASSHPPGAKAFF.

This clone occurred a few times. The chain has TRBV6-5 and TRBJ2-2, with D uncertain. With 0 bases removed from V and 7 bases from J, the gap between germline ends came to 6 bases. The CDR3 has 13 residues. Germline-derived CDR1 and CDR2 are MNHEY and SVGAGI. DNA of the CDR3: TGTGCCAGCAGTTACTCCTCTAACGGGGAGCTGTTTTTT. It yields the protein CASSYSSNGELFF.

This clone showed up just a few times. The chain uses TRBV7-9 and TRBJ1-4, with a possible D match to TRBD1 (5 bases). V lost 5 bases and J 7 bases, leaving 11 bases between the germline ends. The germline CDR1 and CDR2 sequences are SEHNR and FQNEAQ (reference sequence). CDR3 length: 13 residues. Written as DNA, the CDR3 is TGTGCCAGCAGCCCAAATGGGGGTGAAAAACTGTTTTTT. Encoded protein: CASSPNGGEKLFF.

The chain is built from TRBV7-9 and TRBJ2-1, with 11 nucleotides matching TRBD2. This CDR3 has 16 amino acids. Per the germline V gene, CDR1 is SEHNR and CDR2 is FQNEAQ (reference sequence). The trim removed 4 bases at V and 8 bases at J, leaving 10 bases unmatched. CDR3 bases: TGTGCCAGCAGCTACCCCTTAGCGGGGGGGCGCCATGAGCAGTTCTTC. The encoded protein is CASSYPLAGGRHEQFF. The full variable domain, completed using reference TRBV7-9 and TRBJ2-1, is DTGVSQNPRHKITKRGQNVTFRCDPISEHNRLYWYRQTLGQGPEFLTYFQNEAQLEKSRLLSDRFSAERPKGSFSTLEIQRTEQGDSAMYLCASSYPLAGGRHEQFFGPGTRLTVL.

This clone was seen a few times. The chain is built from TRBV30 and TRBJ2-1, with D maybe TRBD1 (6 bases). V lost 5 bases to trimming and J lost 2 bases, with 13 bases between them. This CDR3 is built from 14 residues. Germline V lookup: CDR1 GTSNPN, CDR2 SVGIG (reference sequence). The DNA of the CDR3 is TGTGCCTGGGCTAGGGGGTTCCCCTACAATGAGCAGTTCTTC. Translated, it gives CAWARGFPYNEQFF.

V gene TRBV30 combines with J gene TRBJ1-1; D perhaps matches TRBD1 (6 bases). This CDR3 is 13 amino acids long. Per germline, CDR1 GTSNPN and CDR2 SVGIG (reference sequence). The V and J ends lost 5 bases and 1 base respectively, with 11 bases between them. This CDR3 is CAWQTDRNTEAFF. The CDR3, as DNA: TGTGCCTGGCAAACGGACAGGAACACTGAAGCTTTCTTT.

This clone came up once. The CDR3 spells CASSLRGVGGELFF. CDR3 coding DNA: TGCGCCAGCAGCCTTCGGGGGGTAGGCGGGGAGCTGTTTTTT. The chain has TRBV4-1 and TRBJ2-2, with TRBD2 identical over 7 bases. Germline assignment: CDR1 MGHRA and CDR2 YSYEKL. The length of the CDR3 is 14 residues. V lost 4 bases, J lost 7 bases, and 6 bases stayed unmatched.

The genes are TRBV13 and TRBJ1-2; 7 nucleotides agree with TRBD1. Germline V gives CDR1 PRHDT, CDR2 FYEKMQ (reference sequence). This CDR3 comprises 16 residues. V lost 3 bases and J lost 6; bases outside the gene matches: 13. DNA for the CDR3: TGTGCCAGCAGCTTTTTCGGTAGAGGGGGCGCGGATGGCTACACCTTC. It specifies CASSFFGRGGADGYTF.

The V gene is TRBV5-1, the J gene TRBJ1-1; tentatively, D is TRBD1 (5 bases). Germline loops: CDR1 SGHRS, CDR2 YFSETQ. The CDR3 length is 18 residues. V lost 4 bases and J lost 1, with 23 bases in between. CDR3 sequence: CASSPITPGRLGNTEAFF. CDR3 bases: TGCGCCAGCAGCCCCATCACCCCAGGGCGGTTAGGGAACACTGAAGCTTTCTTT.

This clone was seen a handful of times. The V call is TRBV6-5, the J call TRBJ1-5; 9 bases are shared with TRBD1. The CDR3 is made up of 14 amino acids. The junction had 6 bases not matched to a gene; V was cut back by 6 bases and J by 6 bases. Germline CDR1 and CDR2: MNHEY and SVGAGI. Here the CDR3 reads CASSPGTGSQPQHF. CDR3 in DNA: TGTGCCAGCAGCCCCGGGACAGGGAGTCAGCCCCAGCATTTT.

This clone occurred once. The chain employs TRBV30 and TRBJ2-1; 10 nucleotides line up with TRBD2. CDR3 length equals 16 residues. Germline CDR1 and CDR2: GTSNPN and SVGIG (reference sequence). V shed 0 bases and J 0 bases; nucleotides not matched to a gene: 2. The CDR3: CAWSVLAGPSYNEQFF. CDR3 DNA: TGTGCCTGGAGTGTACTAGCGGGGCCCTCCTACAATGAGCAGTTCTTC.